This T cell receptor (beta chain) was observed in a study of cytomegalovirus exposure and HLA in healthy donors. General study points: Most TCR sequences were rare, but some public TCRs occurred in many donors. The authors later found most CMV-associated TCR beta chains appeared HLA-restricted.

60 Vbeta and 13 Jbeta primers were used in PCR. Sequencing used immunoSEQ multiplex PCR; TCRdb keeps in-frame clones, though not all of them. The table has 90,000 to 110,000 clones, 70% to 75% seen once. A note on this clone: Antigen specificity is unknown.

Germline CDR1 is SGHDT and CDR2 is YYEEEE. CDR3 length: 15 amino acids. Deletions cut 4 bases from V and 5 bases from J, with 15 bases between. The sample comprised PBMCs. This sequence was found in a man aged 35 to 55 in good health and CMV-seronegative. V and J are TRBV5-6 and TRBJ1-4; D perhaps matches TRBD1 (6 bases). CDR3: CASSRTGGANEKLFF. In DNA form, the CDR3 reads TGTGCCAGCAGCCGCACCGGGGGGGCCAATGAAAAACTGTTTTTT.